This passage covers 2 T cell receptor beta chains from one sample sequenced in a study of CD8+ T cells in alopecia areata. TCR sequencing used cDNA made by reverse transcription of extracted RNA. Assay: immunoSEQ multiplex PCR; the TCRdb copy retains only in-frame clones and omits some. The sample includes around 190,000 clones, around three fifths of them seen just once. The sample's treatment: oral pan-JAK inhibitor, 5-10 mg twice daily. The input for sequencing was CD4+ T cells sorted from blood, taken at week 24, from a patient treated with tofacitinib. Every receptor here comes from a human donor with alopecia areata.

This CDR3 is CASSFDGPNTEAFF. CDR3 nucleotides: TGCGCCAGCAGCTTTGACGGACCGAACACTGAAGCTTTCTTT. The V and J genes are TRBV5-1 and TRBJ1-1; D not resolved. CDR3 length: 14 amino acids. Looked up from germline, CDR1 is SGHRS and CDR2 is YFSETQ. V was clipped by 2 bases and J by 1 base, with 9 bases between them.

The genes are TRBV6-1 and TRBJ2-5; TRBD2 aligns across 12 bases. The length of the CDR3 is 15 residues. Germline V gene lookup returns CDR1 MNHNS and CDR2 SASEGT. The V segment lost 6 bases and the J segment 5 bases; nucleotides outside the gene matches: 7. CDR3 region: CASSLLAGGVETQYF. The CDR3 nucleotides are TGTGCCAGCAGCTTACTAGCGGGGGGCGTCGAGACCCAGTACTTC.